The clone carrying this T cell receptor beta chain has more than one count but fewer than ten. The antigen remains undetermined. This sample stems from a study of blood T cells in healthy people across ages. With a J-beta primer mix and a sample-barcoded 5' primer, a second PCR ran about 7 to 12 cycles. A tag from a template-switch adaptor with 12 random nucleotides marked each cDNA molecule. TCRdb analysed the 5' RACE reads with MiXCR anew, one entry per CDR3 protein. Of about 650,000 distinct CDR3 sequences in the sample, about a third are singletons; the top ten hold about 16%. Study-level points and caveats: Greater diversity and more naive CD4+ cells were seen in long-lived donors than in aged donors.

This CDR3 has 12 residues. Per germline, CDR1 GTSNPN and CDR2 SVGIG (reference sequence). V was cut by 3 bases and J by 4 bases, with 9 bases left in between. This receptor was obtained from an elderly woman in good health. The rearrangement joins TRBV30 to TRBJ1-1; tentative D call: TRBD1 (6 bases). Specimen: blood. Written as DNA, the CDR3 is TGTGCCTGGAGGGACAGATCCACTGAAGCTTTCTTT. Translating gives CAWRDRSTEAFF.